The 5 T cell receptor beta chains reported below all come from one sample, sequenced in a study of T cells in Graves' hyperthyroidism and ophthalmopathy. Amplification targeted TCR beta CDR3 regions from RNA transcripts. Primed by the HTBI set, a first-round RT-PCR was run on the TCR CDR3. TCRdb used MiXCR to reprocess the multiplex PCR reads, holding one entry per CDR3 protein. The table has about 690,000 distinct CDR3 sequences, around a sixth seen once. The source material was blood. The receptors derive from a man over 45 with Graves' hyperthyroidism.

The chain uses TRBV29-1 and TRBJ2-7; the D gene is possibly TRBD1 (5 bases). V was trimmed by 3 bases and J by 4 bases, leaving 13 bases between them. The CDR3 consists of 13 residues. Germline CDR1 reads SQVTM; CDR2 reads ANQGSEA. CDR3 coding DNA: TGCAGCGTTGATCTGCCAGGGCTTTACGAGCAGTACTTC. Its protein product is CSVDLPGLYEQYF.

The table lists this clonotype with a few counts. The chain couples TRBV9 to TRBJ2-4, with 9 positions matching TRBD2. The CDR3 totals 15 residues. CDR1 and CDR2 from the germline V gene are SGDLS and YYNGEE. Trimming cost V 0 bases and J 6 bases; bases outside gene matches: 4. The CDR3 loop reads CASSVVLAGGNIQYF. The CDR3 nucleotides read TGTGCCAGCAGCGTAGTACTAGCGGGCGGAAACATTCAGTACTTC.

This rearrangement joins TRBV27 to TRBJ2-3; D remains ambiguous. Germline V lookup: CDR1 MNHEY, CDR2 SMNVEV (reference sequence). The CDR3 length is 13 residues. The V end was cut by 6 bases, the J end by 6 bases, with 13 bases between. CDR3 nucleotides: TGTGCCAGCAGCTTAACTGGTAGGGATACGCAGTATTTT. It translates to CASSLTGRDTQYF.

By its share, this clonotype is medium-sized. The genes are TRBV28 and TRBJ2-7; D may be TRBD1 (5 bases). Germline V gene data show CDR1 as MDHEN and CDR2 as SYDVKM. The CDR3 covers 17 residues. V lost 2 bases, J lost 2 bases, and 19 bases lay in between. The CDR3 nucleotides are TGTGCCAGCAGTTTACTCTGGCAGGGTATACGGGCCTACGAGCAGTACTTC. Protein product: CASSLLWQGIRAYEQYF.

This clonotype was seen only a few times. The rearrangement joins TRBV4-1 to TRBJ2-7; no clear D gene. Trimming stripped 0 bases from V and 0 bases from J, with 15 bases between. The length of the CDR3 is 17 residues. The germline V gene has CDR1 MGHRA and CDR2 YSYEKL. The CDR3 nucleotides are TGCGCCAGCAGCCAAGAGTCAAAGACACTTAGCTCCTACGAGCAGTACTTC. The encoded protein is CASSQESKTLSSYEQYF.